One sample yielded the 15 T cell receptor beta chains listed below, sequenced in a study of Ad26.COV2.S vaccination and SARS-CoV-2 variants (dated by TCRdb to the early 2020s). Library generation was performed with the immunoSEQ multiplex PCR assay. TCRdb obtained this table from immuneACCESS and retained in-frame rearrangements with V and J assigned. These tables miss some clones; where compared with another copy, unresolved V genes account for less than half of the shortfall, and the remainder is unexplained. This sample is represented by 380,000 or so clones; around four fifths of them were singletons. About 7.4% of the sample belongs to the ten largest clones. The treatment or condition label on this specimen signifies: over 15 received Ad26.COV2.S at low or high dose, single or two shots; roughly 5 received placebo; per-sample allocation not given. Repertoires of vaccine and placebo recipients were sequenced from samples collected on day 63 after the first injection.

The specimen was peripheral blood, collected in a trial of Ad26.COV2.S vaccine versus placebo. The receptors shown here come from a person aged 18-65 years who received the Ad26.COV2.S COVID-19 vaccine or a placebo.

This chain uses TRBV7-2 with TRBJ1-1; weak D call: TRBD1 (6 bases). The CDR3 spans 13 residues. Germline lookup yields CDR1 SGHTA and CDR2 FQGNSA. V gave up 5 bases and J gave up 1 base, with 8 bases separating them. For the CDR3, the DNA is TGTGCCAGCAGCCGGGGACAGAACACTGAAGCTTTCTTT. It translates to CASSRGQNTEAFF.

The J gene is TRBJ2-7, the V gene TRBV15; TRBD2 might be the D (6 bases). V lost 3 bases to trimming and J lost 6 bases, with 18 bases between them. The length of the CDR3 is 15 residues. Germline V gene sequence: CDR1 LNHNV, CDR2 YYDKDF (reference sequence). The CDR3 nucleotides read TGTGCCACCAGCAGTGTTCCGGGAGAGGGACGCGAGCAGTACTTC. Residues: CATSSVPGEGREQYF.

This clone was seen more than once but under ten times. The gene calls are TRBV19 and TRBJ1-6; 8 nucleotides line up with TRBD1. This CDR3 is built from 17 residues. The J segment lost 0 bases and the V segment lost 5 bases, leaving 6 bases of the junction unmatched. From germline, CDR1 is LNHDA and CDR2 SQIVND (reference sequence). The CDR3 coding sequence is TGTGCCAGTAGTGACAGGGGCTTGAGCTCCTATAATTCACCCCTCCACTTT. As protein: CASSDRGLSSYNSPLHF. Based on the CDR3 plus reference TRBV19 and TRBJ1-6, the full variable domain is DGGITQSPKYLFRKEGQNVTLSCEQNLNHDAMYWYRQDPGQGLRLIYYSQIVNDFQKGDIAEGYSVSREKKESFPLTVTSAQKNPTAFYLCASSDRGLSSYNSPLHFGNGTRLTVT.

J is TRBJ1-1 and V is TRBV19; tentative D call: TRBD1 (6 bases). Trimming removed 6 bases at V and 0 bases at J, with 8 bases between. CDR3 length: 13 amino acids. Germline V gives CDR1 LNHDA, CDR2 SQIVND (reference sequence). CDR3 in amino acids: CASRDSVNTEAFF. The CDR3 DNA follows: TGTGCCAGTAGGGACAGTGTGAACACTGAAGCTTTCTTT.

The chain has TRBV9 and TRBJ2-7; the match to TRBD1 covers 8 bases. Germline V CDR1 and CDR2: SGDLS, YYNGEE. J lost 2 bases, V lost 4 bases, and 5 bases had no gene match. The CDR3 contains 14 residues. The CDR3 region has the DNA TGTGCCAGCAGCCTCGGGACAGGTACCTACGAGCAGTACTTC. Its translation: CASSLGTGTYEQYF. The full variable domain, rest sourced from reference TRBV9 and TRBJ2-7, is DSGVTQTPKHLITATGQRVTLRCSPRSGDLSVYWYQQSLDQGLQFLIQYYNGEERAKGNILERFSAQQFPDLHSELNLSSLELGDSALYFCASSLGTGTYEQYFGPGTRLTVT.

The genes are TRBV9 and TRBJ1-6, with a weak D call TRBD1 (5 bases). The CDR3 spans 14 residues. Germline CDR1 is SGDLS and CDR2 is YYNGEE. Trimming cost V 4 bases and J 9 bases, with 14 bases left between them. Here the CDR3 DNA reads TGTGCCAGCAGCCCCGCAGGGAGGCTTTCACCCCTCCACTTT. Its protein product is CASSPAGRLSPLHF.

This rearrangement joins TRBV15 to TRBJ2-3, with TRBD2 matching over 10 bases. The CDR3 is 16 residues long. Germline V lookup: CDR1 LNHNV, CDR2 YYDKDF (reference sequence). V lost 1 base, J lost 4 bases, and 5 bases stayed unmatched. The CDR3 coding sequence is TGTGCCACCAGCAGAGTATCGCTAGCGGGAGCAGATACGCAGTATTTT. Amino acid sequence: CATSRVSLAGADTQYF. Based on the CDR3 plus reference TRBV15 and TRBJ2-3, the full variable domain is DAMVIQNPRYQVTQFGKPVTLSCSQTLNHNVMYWYQQKSSQAPKLLFHYYDKDFNNEADTPDNFQSRRPNTSFCFLDIRSPGLGDTAMYLCATSRVSLAGADTQYFGPGTRLTVL.

V usage is TRBV25-1 and J usage is TRBJ1-1; D remains unclear. Trimming pared 4 bases from V and 3 bases from J, leaving 12 bases between. CDR3 length: 14 amino acids. The germline gives CDR1 MGHDK, CDR2 SYGVNS. CDR3 bases: TGTGCCAGCAGTGGGCGTCGGAGGTACACTGAAGCTTTCTTT. Residues: CASSGRRRYTEAFF.

CDR3 nucleotides: TGTGCCAGCAGAGCAGACAGGGTTAATGAAAAACTGTTTTTT. This sequence encodes CASRADRVNEKLFF. The chain carries TRBV2 and TRBJ1-4, with 7 bases fitting TRBD1. Germline V gene lookup returns CDR1 SNHLY and CDR2 FYNNEI. The CDR3 covers 14 residues. The V gene end was trimmed by 6 bases and the J gene end by 4 bases; junction bases not matched to a gene: 5.

The chain carries TRBV4-3 and TRBJ1-5; D is uncertain. The germline V gene has CDR1 LGHNA and CDR2 YSLEER. There are 15 residues in the CDR3. Trimming left V 2 bases short and J 0 bases short, with 8 bases between. The CDR3 is CASSQTLHSNQPQHF. The CDR3 coding sequence is TGCGCCAGCAGCCAAACTCTTCATAGCAATCAGCCCCAGCATTTT.

This chain joins TRBV6-5 and TRBJ2-7; no firm D call. V was clipped by 8 bases and J by 7 bases, with 15 bases between them. Germline loops: CDR1 MNHEY, CDR2 SVGAGI. The CDR3 consists of 12 residues. The DNA for the CDR3 is TGTGCCAGCTCCGATGTCTCGCTTGAGCAGTACTTC. It encodes CASSDVSLEQYF.

The chain links TRBV6-5 to TRBJ1-1; 7 nucleotides line up with TRBD1. The ends lost 5 bases at V and 1 base at J; junction bases unmatched: 7. The CDR3 runs 15 residues. Germline V CDR1 and CDR2: MNHEY, SVGAGI. CDR3 sequence: CASSPQGTANTEAFF. In DNA, the CDR3 is TGTGCCAGCAGTCCACAGGGGACAGCGAACACTGAAGCTTTCTTT.

This chain joins TRBV18 and TRBJ1-1; TRBD1 matches at 8 bases. The J segment lost 8 bases and the V segment lost 4 bases, leaving 6 bases of the junction unmatched. The CDR3 runs to 13 residues. Germline CDR1 reads KGHSH; CDR2 reads LQKENI. CDR3 nucleotides: TGTGCCAGCTCACGGGACAGGAAGTTCGAAGCTTTCTTT. Protein sequence: CASSRDRKFEAFF.

A single count supports this clone. This chain uses TRBV2 with TRBJ1-2, with a weak D call TRBD1 (6 bases). The CDR3 runs to 14 residues. The V end lost 5 bases, the J end lost 3 bases, and 13 bases lay between the germline ends. From germline, CDR1 is SNHLY and CDR2 FYNNEI. CDR3 coding DNA: TGTGCCAGCAGTTACGACAGGTTTGACTATGGCTACACCTTC. Translation: CASSYDRFDYGYTF.

The chain is built from TRBV9 and TRBJ1-4; D gene unclear. The V end was cut by 3 bases, the J end by 5 bases, with 17 bases between. This CDR3 is built from 16 residues. The germline V gene has CDR1 SGDLS and CDR2 YYNGEE. The CDR3 bases are TGTGCCAGCAGCGCGTCTGATGGACGGTTCAATGAAAAACTGTTTTTT. Translation: CASSASDGRFNEKLFF.